What follows describes a single T cell receptor beta chain. Per germline, CDR1 LGHNA and CDR2 YSLEER. With 0 bases removed from V and 3 bases from J, the gap between germline ends came to 8 bases. This CDR3 has 15 amino acids. The data belong to a study of blood T cell repertoires in COVID-19. Per the original data handling: Reference gene primer amplification in the assay estimated nucleated cell counts. Clones were sequenced by immunoSEQ multiplex PCR, and TCRdb holds only the in-frame ones, with some missing. The V and J calls and clone size are taken from that table; D and trimming were inferred from the DNA. The table records tens of thousands of clones, just over 85% of them present only once.

The sequence came from an older woman with active COVID-19. The V call is TRBV4-3, the J call TRBJ1-4; D remains ambiguous. Sequenced material: peripheral blood. As DNA, the CDR3 is TGCGCCAGCAGCCAAGATTTCGTCTCTAATGAAAAACTGTTTTTT. This codes for CASSQDFVSNEKLFF.